This T cell receptor beta chain was sequenced during a study of T cells in narcolepsy. Whole-study results and caveats: Healthy controls reportedly lacked the autoreactive clonotypes serially found in patients' blood. No autoreactive T cell clone sequences appeared in some memory CD4+ repertoires. HCRT-specific and TRIB2-specific autoreactive clonotypes appeared among same-patient CSF and blood CD4+ clonotypes.

Assay: immunoSEQ multiplex PCR; the TCRdb copy retains only in-frame clones and omits some. The sample consists of about 30,000 clones, around 81% of them appearing once. V lost 5 bases, J lost 5 bases, and 8 bases stayed unmatched. The CDR3 extends over 16 amino acids. CDR1 MDHEN and CDR2 SYDVKM come from the germline V gene. A remark on this clone: What it binds is unknown.

The sample taken for sequencing was CD45RA- memory CD4+ T cells from PBMCs. The receptor was isolated from a human donor with narcolepsy. This sequence joins TRBV28 and TRBJ2-5; 13 bases match TRBD2. This chain's CDR3 is CASSPTSGGARETQYF. In nucleotides, the CDR3 is TGTGCCAGCAGTCCTACTAGCGGGGGGGCCAGGGAGACCCAGTACTTC.